This TCR beta chain was retrieved from a study of T cells in Graves' hyperthyroidism and ophthalmopathy. Whole-study findings and limits: The model identified upcoming ophthalmopathy a median roughly 6 months ahead of onset.

Using RNA transcripts as the source, TCR beta CDR3 regions were amplified. Researchers ran a first-round RT-PCR on the TCR CDR3 using the HTBI primer set. Using its own MiXCR run on the multiplex PCR reads, TCRdb lists one record per CDR3 protein. The repertoire holds under 650,000 distinct CDR3 sequences, with around 15% as singletons. Among the patients, aged 18 to 65, hyperthyroidism was newly diagnosed and had lasted under 2 months. It was 8 to 10 ml of fresh peripheral blood that supplied the PBMCs. CDR1 and CDR2 (germline): SNHLY, FYNNEI. V was trimmed by 0 bases and J by 1 base, leaving 6 bases between them. The CDR3 has 14 residues. This clonotype was found many times. The antigen is undetermined.

The chain joins TRBV2 to TRBJ1-1; D not certain. The TCR originated in a woman aged 30 to 39 with Graves' hyperthyroidism. What was sequenced was blood. For the CDR3, the DNA is TGTGCCAGCAGTGAAGCGGGGAGGAACACTGAAGCTTTCTTT. Its protein product is CASSEAGRNTEAFF.